This T cell receptor (beta chain) was documented in a study of PD-1 blockade in classical Hodgkin lymphoma. Relapse was seen in all patients after autologous stem cell transplantation, and brentuximab vedotin exposure was variable. Classification of best responses gave complete response, partial response or progressive disease. This table comes from immunoSEQ multiplex PCR, and its TCRdb copy is limited to in-frame clones, with some not included. Of 10,000 or so clones listed, 76% are singletons. Trimming cost V 4 bases and J 7 bases; bases outside gene matches: 18. CDR1 is SGDLS, CDR2 YYNGEE, per germline. The CDR3 loop spans 18 amino acids.

The chain combines TRBV9 with TRBJ2-7; TRBD2 aligns across 12 bases. The specimen comprised peripheral blood mononuclear cells (PBMCs), sampled at baseline. The source of this sequence is a human donor with classical Hodgkin lymphoma. The CDR3 loop reads CASSPGLAGKGMSGEQYF. DNA of the CDR3: TGTGCCAGCAGCCCTGGACTAGCGGGAAAGGGAATGTCGGGAGAGCAGTACTTC.